This is a list of T cell receptor beta chains from one sample in a study of blood T cell repertoires in COVID-19. Assay used: immunoSEQ multiplex PCR; TCRdb lists only in-frame clones, some missing. The repertoire holds 120,000 or so clones, approximately 90% seen once, with 1.5% to 1.7% in the top ten. The sequenced material came from peripheral blood. These TCRs come from a human donor in a cohort sampled during active COVID-19. CDR3s include the opening cysteine and the closing phenylalanine or tryptophan. D genes are given only for firm matches. Clone sizes are given selectively: once, few, many, or a class where the clone is expanded.

d_gene,abundance,j_gene,v_gene,CDR3nt,CDR3aa
-,-,TRBJ2-7,TRBV14,TGTGCCAGCAGCAGGGGAGGCCTGGCGAGCTCCTACGAGCAGTACTTC,CASSRGGLASSYEQYF
TRBD1,-,TRBJ1-2,TRBV28,TGTGCCAGCAGTTCTACAGGGGGCAGCTATGGCTACACCTTC,CASSSTGGSYGYTF
TRBD1,-,TRBJ2-7,TRBV7-2,TGTGCCAGCAGCCAGAGACAGGGCTCCTACGAGCAGTACTTC,CASSQRQGSYEQYF
TRBD1,-,TRBJ1-2,TRBV6-5,TGTGCCAGCACCCCATCGACAGGGTACGGCTACACCTTC,CASTPSTGYGYTF
-,-,TRBJ2-5,TRBV29-1,TGCAGCGTCAGCGGCCAACAAGAGACCCAGTACTTC,CSVSGQQETQYF
TRBD2,-,TRBJ2-7,TRBV6-5,TGTGCCAGCAGTTCCCCGGGACTAGCAGAGCAGTACTTC,CASSSPGLAEQYF
TRBD2,-,TRBJ2-3,TRBV19,TGTGCCAGTAGTATATTAATGGTCGGGGGGTACACAGATACGCAGTATTTT,CASSILMVGGYTDTQYF
-,-,TRBJ1-2,TRBV19,TGTGCCAGTAGTATGGGAGAGGACGGTAACTATGGCTACACCTTC,CASSMGEDGNYGYTF
-,-,TRBJ1-6,TRBV13,TGTGCCAGCAGCTCGCAGGGGAATTCACCCCTCCACTTT,CASSSQGNSPLHF
-,once,TRBJ1-2,TRBV28,TGTGCCAGCAGTCCAACAGGGACCTATGGCTACACCTTC,CASSPTGTYGYTF
-,-,TRBJ1-1,TRBV1,TGCACCAGCAGCCAAGGGACAGTTGAAGCTTTCTTT,CTSSQGTVEAFF